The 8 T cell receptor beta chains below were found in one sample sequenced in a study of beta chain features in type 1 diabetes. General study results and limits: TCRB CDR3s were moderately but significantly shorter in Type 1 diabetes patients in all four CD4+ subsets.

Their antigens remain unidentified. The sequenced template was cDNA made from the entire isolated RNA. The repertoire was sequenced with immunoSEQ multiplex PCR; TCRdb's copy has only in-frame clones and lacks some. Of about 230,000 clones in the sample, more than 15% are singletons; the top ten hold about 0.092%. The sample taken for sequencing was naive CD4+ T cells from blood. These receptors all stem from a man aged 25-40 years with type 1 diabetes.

As DNA, the CDR3 is TGTGCCAGCAGTTTAAAAAACAATGAGCAGTTCTTC. Translated, it gives CASSLKNNEQFF. This chain joins TRBV28 and TRBJ2-1; D is unresolved. There are 12 residues in the CDR3. V dropped 2 bases and J dropped 5 bases, with 4 bases sitting between them. Germline values: CDR1 MDHEN, CDR2 SYDVKM. The whole variable domain, remainder taken from reference TRBV28 and TRBJ2-1, is DVKVTQSSRYLVKRTGEKVFLECVQDMDHENMFWYRQDPGLGLRLIYFSYDVKMKEKGDIPEGYSVSREKKERFSLILESASTNQTSMYLCASSLKNNEQFFGPGTRLTVL.

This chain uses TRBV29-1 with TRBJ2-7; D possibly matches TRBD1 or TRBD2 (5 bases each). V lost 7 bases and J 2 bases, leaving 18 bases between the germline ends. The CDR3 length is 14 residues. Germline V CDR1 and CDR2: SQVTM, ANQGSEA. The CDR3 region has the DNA TGCAGCGGTGGACCCGGGACCGAGACCTACGAGCAGTACTTC. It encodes CSGGPGTETYEQYF.

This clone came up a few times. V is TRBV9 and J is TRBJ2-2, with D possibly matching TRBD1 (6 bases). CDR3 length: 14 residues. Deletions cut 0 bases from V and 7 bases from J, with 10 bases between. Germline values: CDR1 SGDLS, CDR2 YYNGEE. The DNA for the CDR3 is TGTGCCAGCAGCGTAGGACCACAGGGCGGGGAGCTGTTTTTT. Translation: CASSVGPQGGELFF.

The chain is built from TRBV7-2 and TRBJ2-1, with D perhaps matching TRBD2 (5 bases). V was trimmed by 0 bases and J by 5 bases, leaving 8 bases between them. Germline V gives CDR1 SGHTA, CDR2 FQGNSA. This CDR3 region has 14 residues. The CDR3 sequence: CASSLAVANNEQFF. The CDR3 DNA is TGTGCCAGCAGCTTAGCGGTAGCGAACAATGAGCAGTTCTTC.

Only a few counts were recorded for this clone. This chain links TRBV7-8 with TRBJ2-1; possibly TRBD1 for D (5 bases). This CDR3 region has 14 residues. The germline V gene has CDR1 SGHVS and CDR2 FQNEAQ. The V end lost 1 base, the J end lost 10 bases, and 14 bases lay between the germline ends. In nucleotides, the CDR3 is TGTGCCAGCAGCTTAGGGCCCCAGGGAACCGAGCAGTTCTTC. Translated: CASSLGPQGTEQFF.

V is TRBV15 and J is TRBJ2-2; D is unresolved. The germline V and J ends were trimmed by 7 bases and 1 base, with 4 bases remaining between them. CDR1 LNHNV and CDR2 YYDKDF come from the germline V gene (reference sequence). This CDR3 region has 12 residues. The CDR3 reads CATTGNTGELFF. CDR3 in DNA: TGTGCCACCACAGGGAACACCGGGGAGCTGTTTTTT.

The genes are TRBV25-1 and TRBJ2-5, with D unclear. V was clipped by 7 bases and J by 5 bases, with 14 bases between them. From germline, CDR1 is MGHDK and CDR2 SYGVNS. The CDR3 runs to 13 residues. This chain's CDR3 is CASTHGPQETQYF. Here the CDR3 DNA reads TGTGCCAGCACCCACGGACCTCAGGAGACCCAGTACTTC.

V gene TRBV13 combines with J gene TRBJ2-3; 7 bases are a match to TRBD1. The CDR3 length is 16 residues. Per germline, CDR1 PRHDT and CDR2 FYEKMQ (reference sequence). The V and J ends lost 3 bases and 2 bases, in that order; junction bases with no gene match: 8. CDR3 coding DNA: TGTGCCAGCAGCTTCCGACAGGGCGGATTCACAGATACGCAGTATTTT. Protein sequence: CASSFRQGGFTDTQYF.